Below are 26 T cell receptor beta chains sequenced from a single sample in a study of vaccination and CD4 T cells after COVID-19. Cultured CD4+ T cell DNA was sequenced using the Oncomine TCR Beta short-read assay. One entry per CDR3 protein results from TCRdb running MiXCR on the PCR reads. This table holds around 20,000 distinct CDR3 sequences, about 44% found once. No antigen is known for these receptors. As for treatment: roughly 10-day PBMC culture with coronavirus spike peptide pools or control peptides (ViraFEST assay). The sequencing used CD4+ T cells from blood, cultured in vitro, collected before SARS-CoV-2 vaccination. These receptors originate from a human donor who had recovered from COVID-19.

This chain uses TRBV23-1 with TRBJ1-2, with D possibly TRBD1 on 5 matching bases. TRBV23-1 is an ORF, with its function uncertain. Trimming stripped 2 bases from V and 4 bases from J, with 14 bases between. CDR3 length equals 15 residues. Here the CDR3 reads CASSQRPDRRYGYTF. The DNA of the CDR3 is TGCGCCAGCAGTCAAAGACCTGACAGACGCTATGGCTACACCTTC.

This clonotype was seen more than once but under ten times. CDR3 bases: TGTGCCAGCAGCCCGGGACTAGCGGGAGGGCGGGGAAACATTCAGTACTTC. This translates into CASSPGLAGGRGNIQYF. J is TRBJ2-4 and V is TRBV11-3, with 16 bases identical to TRBD2. The germline CDR1 and CDR2 sequences are SGHNT and YENEEA. V lost 5 bases, J lost 6 bases, and 7 bases stayed unmatched. This CDR3 has 17 residues.

V and J are TRBV11-3 and TRBJ2-3; D is undetermined. Germline assignment: CDR1 SGHNT and CDR2 YENEEA. The ends were cut back, 1 base at V and 5 bases at J, with 19 bases in the middle. The CDR3 spans 17 residues. CDR3 nucleotides: TGTGCCAGCAGCTTAGGTGGCCCCCAATCAGATGGAGATACGCAGTATTTT. It codes for CASSLGGPQSDGDTQYF.

The chain has TRBV7-8 and TRBJ2-7; TRBD1 agrees at 7 bases. This CDR3 has 11 amino acids. In germline, CDR1 is SGHVS, CDR2 FQNEAQ. Losses at the gene ends were 5 bases for V and 9 bases for J; bases not matched to a gene: 4. CDR3 coding DNA: TGTGCCAGCAGCCAAGGGGGCTGGCAGTACTTC. This sequence encodes CASSQGGWQYF.

J is TRBJ1-5 and V is TRBV28, with 9 bases that match TRBD1. The ends lost 2 bases at V and 6 bases at J; junction bases unmatched: 2. Germline CDR1 reads MDHEN; CDR2 reads SYDVKM. CDR3 length equals 14 residues. CDR3 residues: CASSLTGGIQPQHF. In nucleotides, the CDR3 is TGTGCCAGCAGTTTAACAGGGGGCATTCAGCCCCAGCATTTT.

The rearrangement uses TRBV14 and TRBJ2-7; D uncertain. The CDR3 runs to 15 residues. Germline CDR1 reads SGHDN; CDR2 reads FVKESK. Between the trimmed V and J ends, which lost 3 bases and 5 bases, there was a span of 17 bases. This chain's CDR3 is CASSHGASPIHEQYF. DNA for the CDR3: TGTGCCAGCAGCCACGGAGCTAGTCCCATCCACGAGCAGTACTTC.

This chain uses TRBV11-2 with TRBJ2-5; weak D call: TRBD2 (6 bases). The germline V gene has CDR1 SGHAT and CDR2 FQNNGV. The ends were cut back, 5 bases at V and 5 bases at J, with 12 bases in the middle. The CDR3 contains 13 residues. The CDR3 coding sequence is TGTGCCAGCAGCCTCGCGGGGATGGAGACCCAGTACTTC. This sequence encodes CASSLAGMETQYF.

In its sample, this clonotype was seen a few times. The chain is built from TRBV11-2 and TRBJ1-2; 8 positions match TRBD1. The ends lost 5 bases at V and 4 bases at J; junction bases unmatched: 6. The CDR3 spans 14 residues. CDR1 is SGHAT, CDR2 FQNNGV, per germline. CDR3 in amino acids: CASSPSGQGYGYTF. CDR3 nucleotide sequence: TGTGCCAGCAGCCCATCCGGACAGGGCTATGGCTACACCTTC.

This clonotype showed up just a few times. This rearrangement joins TRBV6-1 to TRBJ2-7, with 11 bases identical to TRBD2. This CDR3 is built from 13 residues. The germline V gene has CDR1 MNHNS and CDR2 SASEGT. V lost 6 bases and J lost 4; bases outside the gene matches: 2. The chain's CDR3 is CASRASGRYEQYF. For the CDR3, the DNA is TGTGCCAGCAGGGCTAGCGGGAGGTACGAGCAGTACTTC.

The V call is TRBV11-2, the J call TRBJ1-5; D not resolved. The length of the CDR3 is 13 residues. In germline, CDR1 is SGHAT, CDR2 FQNNGV. Trimming removed 2 bases at V and 7 bases at J, with 9 bases between. This CDR3 is CASSLNNNQPQHF. CDR3 in DNA: TGTGCCAGCAGCTTAAATAACAACCAGCCCCAGCATTTT.

V usage is TRBV28 and J usage is TRBJ2-4; D is possibly TRBD1 (6 bases). Germline CDR1 and CDR2: MDHEN and SYDVKM. V dropped 7 bases and J dropped 6 bases, with 16 bases sitting between them. The CDR3 is 14 residues long. The CDR3 nucleotides read TGTGCCAGCAAAGCAGGGGACCTGGCAAACATTCAGTACTTC. Protein sequence: CASKAGDLANIQYF.

The chain employs TRBV6-7 and TRBJ2-7; no definite D call. TRBV6-7 is sorted into the ORF group, with uncertain function. The CDR3 consists of 10 residues. V lost 5 bases to trimming and J lost 6 bases, with 5 bases between them. The CDR3 bases are TGTGCCAGCAGTCGTAGCGAGCAGTACTTC. This translates into CASSRSEQYF.

The J gene is TRBJ1-2, the V gene TRBV7-2; D remains unclear. Trimming cost V 5 bases and J 6 bases, with 16 bases left between them. CDR1 is SGHTA, CDR2 FQGNSA, per germline. This CDR3 has 14 residues. DNA for the CDR3: TGTGCCAGCAGCCCCCGTATAGTGGACCATGGCTACACCTTC. Translation: CASSPRIVDHGYTF.

V is TRBV20-1 and J is TRBJ1-5; TRBD1 agrees at 11 bases. The CDR3 extends over 16 amino acids. The ends lost 6 bases at V and 1 base at J; junction bases unmatched: 8. The germline gives CDR1 DFQATT, CDR2 SNEGSKA (reference sequence). The DNA for the CDR3 is TGCAGTGCCACGGACAGGGGGCTTGAGAGCAATCAGCCCCAGCATTTT. This sequence encodes CSATDRGLESNQPQHF.

The chain employs TRBV5-4 and TRBJ1-1, with 8 nucleotides matching TRBD1. Germline CDR1 is SGHNT and CDR2 is YYREEE (reference sequence). The ends lost 2 bases at V and 7 bases at J; junction bases unmatched: 7. This CDR3 contains 14 residues. CDR3 coding DNA: TGTGCCAGCAGCTTCCCGGGACAGGAGAGTGAAGCTTTCTTT. Its protein is CASSFPGQESEAFF.

The rearrangement joins TRBV20-1 to TRBJ1-1; D remains ambiguous. The CDR3 is 12 amino acids. Germline V CDR1 and CDR2: DFQATT, SNEGSKA (reference sequence). The V end was cut by 3 bases, the J end by 6 bases, with 11 bases between. CDR3 sequence reads: CSARGPTAEAFF. The CDR3, as DNA: TGCAGTGCTAGGGGCCCAACCGCTGAAGCTTTCTTT.

This clonotype was observed a handful of times. The chain is built from TRBV27 and TRBJ2-7; 9 bases map to TRBD1. V was clipped by 6 bases and J by 7 bases; unmatched bases: 7. This CDR3 region has 13 residues. Germline CDR1 and CDR2: MNHEY and SMNVEV (reference sequence). The CDR3 here is CASRPQGAGEQYF. The CDR3 DNA reads TGTGCCAGCAGGCCACAGGGGGCAGGGGAGCAGTACTTC.

This clonotype was counted between two and nine times. This chain connects TRBV19 to TRBJ1-3; D perhaps matches TRBD1 (5 bases). Germline-derived CDR1 and CDR2 are LNHDA and SQIVND (reference sequence). This CDR3 contains 15 residues. Trimming stripped 3 bases from V and 0 bases from J, with 9 bases between. DNA for the CDR3: TGTGCCAGTAGTATCGGGGGGAGCTCTGGAAACACCATATATTTT. Amino acid sequence: CASSIGGSSGNTIYF. Combining the CDR3 with reference TRBV19 and TRBJ1-3 gives the whole variable domain DGGITQSPKYLFRKEGQNVTLSCEQNLNHDAMYWYRQDPGQGLRLIYYSQIVNDFQKGDIAEGYSVSREKKESFPLTVTSAQKNPTAFYLCASSIGGSSGNTIYFGEGSWLTVV.

This clonotype was seen a handful of times. The rearrangement joins TRBV6-1 to TRBJ2-5; D might be TRBD2 (6 bases). This CDR3 is 14 amino acids long. V lost 5 bases and J lost 1, with 11 bases in between. CDR1 is MNHNS and CDR2 is SASEGT in the germline V gene. The CDR3: CASSIGGLQETQYF. The CDR3 coding sequence is TGTGCCAGCAGTATCGGGGGACTCCAAGAGACCCAGTACTTC.

The gene calls are TRBV7-9 and TRBJ2-3, with D tentatively TRBD1 (5 bases). Germline lookup yields CDR1 SEHNR and CDR2 FQNEAQ (reference sequence). With 0 bases removed from V and 5 bases from J, the gap between germline ends came to 12 bases. This CDR3 has 15 residues. CDR3 DNA sequence: TGTGCCAGCAGCTTAGCAGGGGCAGTGGGAGATACGCAGTATTTT. Its protein product is CASSLAGAVGDTQYF. The full variable domain, completed using reference TRBV7-9 and TRBJ2-3, is DTGVSQNPRHKITKRGQNVTFRCDPISEHNRLYWYRQTLGQGPEFLTYFQNEAQLEKSRLLSDRFSAERPKGSFSTLEIQRTEQGDSAMYLCASSLAGAVGDTQYFGPGTRLTVL.

V and J are TRBV10-1 and TRBJ2-7; D is undetermined. Trimming took off 7 bases at V and 3 bases at J, with 7 bases between the two ends. Germline assignment: CDR1 WNHNN and CDR2 SYGVQD (reference sequence). This CDR3 is built from 11 residues. The CDR3 DNA reads TGCGCCAGCAAGACCCGCTACGAGCAGTACTTC. The encoded protein is CASKTRYEQYF.

The CDR3 loop is CASRDTGRSGYTF. In DNA form, the CDR3 reads TGTGCCAGCAGGGATACAGGGAGGAGCGGCTACACCTTC. V usage is TRBV12-3 or TRBV12-4 and J usage is TRBJ1-2; D possibly corresponds to TRBD1 (6 bases). The CDR3 has 13 residues. Trimming took off 6 bases at V and 8 bases at J, with 16 bases between the two ends.

This clonotype came up a few times. The chain links TRBV6-2 or TRBV6-3 to TRBJ1-1, with D maybe TRBD1 (5 bases). This CDR3 is 13 amino acids long. Trimming took off 6 bases at V and 1 base at J, with 9 bases between the two ends. Looked up from germline, CDR1 is MNHEY and CDR2 is SVGEGT. The CDR3 here is CASRKTGNTEAFF. CDR3 coding DNA: TGTGCCAGCAGAAAAACAGGGAACACTGAAGCTTTCTTT.

This clonotype was recorded a few times. The chain is built from TRBV10-3 and TRBJ2-7, with 9 bases aligning to TRBD1. Germline loops: CDR1 ENHRY, CDR2 SYGVKD. The ends lost 7 bases at V and 5 bases at J; junction bases unmatched: 9. The CDR3 loop spans 14 amino acids. CDR3 nucleotide sequence: TGTGCCATCACACCGGGACAGGGCTTCGACGAGCAGTACTTC. Its protein product is CAITPGQGFDEQYF.

The chain couples TRBV6-2 or TRBV6-3 to TRBJ2-5; perhaps TRBD2 as D (5 bases). With 6 bases removed from V and 3 bases from J, the gap between germline ends came to 11 bases. CDR3 length: 13 residues. The germline CDR1 and CDR2 sequences are MNHEY and SVGEGT. The chain's CDR3 is CASRTSGEETQYF. CDR3 DNA: TGTGCCAGCAGAACTAGTGGTGAAGAGACCCAGTACTTC.

This clonotype was seen a handful of times. The V call is TRBV20-1, the J call TRBJ1-5; TRBD1 agrees at 10 bases. Germline trimming cut 0 bases from V and 5 bases from J; bases unmatched to any gene: 7. The CDR3 covers 16 residues. Germline V CDR1 and CDR2: DFQATT, SNEGSKA (reference sequence). CDR3 DNA sequence: TGCAGTGCTAGAGATTGGAGACAGGGGGCTGATCAGCCCCAGCATTTT. Translation: CSARDWRQGADQPQHF.